This T cell receptor (beta chain) was sequenced in a study of memory CD4+ T cells and cytomegalovirus serostatus. Only in-frame clones appear in the TCRdb table, and some are missing; sequencing was by immunoSEQ multiplex PCR. The sample consists of approximately 45,000 clones, 70% to 80% of them appearing once. The sort gate was single viable CD3+CD4+CD8-CD45RO+ cells for memory CD4+ T cells. V dropped 4 bases and J dropped 1 base, with 16 bases sitting between them. The germline gives CDR1 ENHRY, CDR2 SYGVKD. The CDR3 consists of 16 residues. Sequencing was done on a sample of memory CD4+ T cells from blood. The rearrangement joins TRBV10-3 to TRBJ1-1; perhaps TRBD1 as D (5 bases). The sequence derives from an adult in good health and CMV-seronegative. As DNA, the CDR3 is TGTGCCATCAGTGGGGAACCGACAGTTACGAACACTGAAGCTTTCTTT. Amino acid sequence: CAISGEPTVTNTEAFF.